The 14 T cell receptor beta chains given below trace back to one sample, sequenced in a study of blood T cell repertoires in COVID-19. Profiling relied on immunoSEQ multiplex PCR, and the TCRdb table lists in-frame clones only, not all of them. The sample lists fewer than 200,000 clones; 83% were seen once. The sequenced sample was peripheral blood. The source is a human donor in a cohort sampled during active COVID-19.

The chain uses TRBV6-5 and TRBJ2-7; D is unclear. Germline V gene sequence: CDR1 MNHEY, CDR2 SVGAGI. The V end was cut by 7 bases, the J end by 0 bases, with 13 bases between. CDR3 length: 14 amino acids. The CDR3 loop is CASIPSLSSYEQYF. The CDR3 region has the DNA TGTGCCAGCATCCCTTCTCTCAGCTCCTACGAGCAGTACTTC.

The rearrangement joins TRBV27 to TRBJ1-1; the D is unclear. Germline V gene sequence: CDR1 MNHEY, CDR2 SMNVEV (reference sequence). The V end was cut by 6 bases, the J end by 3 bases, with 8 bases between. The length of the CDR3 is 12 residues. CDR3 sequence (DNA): TGTGCCAGCAGAACAGAGTACACTGAAGCTTTCTTT. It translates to CASRTEYTEAFF.

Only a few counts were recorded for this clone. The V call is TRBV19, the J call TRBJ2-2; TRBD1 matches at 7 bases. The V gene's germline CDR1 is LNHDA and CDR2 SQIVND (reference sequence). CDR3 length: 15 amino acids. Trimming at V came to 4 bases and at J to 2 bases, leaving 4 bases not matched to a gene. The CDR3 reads CASSNRDRNTGELFF. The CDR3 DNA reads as TGTGCCAGTAGTAACCGGGACAGAAACACCGGGGAGCTGTTTTTT.

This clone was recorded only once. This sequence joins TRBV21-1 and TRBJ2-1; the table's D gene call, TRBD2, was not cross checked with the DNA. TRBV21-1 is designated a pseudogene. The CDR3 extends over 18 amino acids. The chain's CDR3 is CASSKVGTSDSLENEQFF. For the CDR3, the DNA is TGTGCCAGCAGCAAAGTTGGGACTAGCGATTCTTTAGAGAATGAGCAGTTCTTC.

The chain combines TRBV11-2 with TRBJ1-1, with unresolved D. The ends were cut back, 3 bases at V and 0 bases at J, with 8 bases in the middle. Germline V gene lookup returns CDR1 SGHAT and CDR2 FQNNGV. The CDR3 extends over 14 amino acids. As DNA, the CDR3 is TGTGCCAGCAGCTTCGCCTCTATGAACACTGAAGCTTTCTTT. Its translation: CASSFASMNTEAFF.

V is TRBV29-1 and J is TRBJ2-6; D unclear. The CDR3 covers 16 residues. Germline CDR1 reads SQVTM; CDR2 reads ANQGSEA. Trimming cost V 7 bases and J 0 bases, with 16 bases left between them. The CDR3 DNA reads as TGCAGCGGCCATTTACGACATTCCTCTGGGGCCAACGTCCTGACTTTC. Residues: CSGHLRHSSGANVLTF.

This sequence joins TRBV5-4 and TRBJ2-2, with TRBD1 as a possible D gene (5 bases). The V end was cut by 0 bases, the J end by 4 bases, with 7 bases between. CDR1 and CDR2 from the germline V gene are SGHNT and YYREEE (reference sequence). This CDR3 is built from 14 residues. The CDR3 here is CASSLGQSTGELFF. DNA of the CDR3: TGTGCCAGCAGCTTGGGACAGTCCACCGGGGAGCTGTTTTTT.

The CDR3 DNA is TGTGCCAGCAGCTTACTCACTTGGGAAGGAGGGCAGTTCTTC. Its translation: CASSLLTWEGGQFF. The chain couples TRBV7-9 to TRBJ2-1, with a weak D call TRBD2 (5 bases). This CDR3 comprises 14 residues. Germline CDR1 is SEHNR and CDR2 is FQNEAQ (reference sequence). The ends were cut back, 2 bases at V and 12 bases at J, with 17 bases in the middle.

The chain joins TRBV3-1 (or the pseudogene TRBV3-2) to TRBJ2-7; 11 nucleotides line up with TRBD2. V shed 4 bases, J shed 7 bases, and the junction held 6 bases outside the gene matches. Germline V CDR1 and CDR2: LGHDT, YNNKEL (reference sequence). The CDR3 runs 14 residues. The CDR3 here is CASSLSGGAREQYF. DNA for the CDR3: TGTGCCAGCAGCCTTAGCGGGGGGGCCCGGGAGCAGTACTTC.

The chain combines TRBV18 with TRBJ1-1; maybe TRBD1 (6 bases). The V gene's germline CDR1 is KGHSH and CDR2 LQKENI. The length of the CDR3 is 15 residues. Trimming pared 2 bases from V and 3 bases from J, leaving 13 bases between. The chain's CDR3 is CASSPSSGADTEAFF. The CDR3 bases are TGTGCCAGCTCACCAAGCTCAGGGGCGGACACTGAAGCTTTCTTT.

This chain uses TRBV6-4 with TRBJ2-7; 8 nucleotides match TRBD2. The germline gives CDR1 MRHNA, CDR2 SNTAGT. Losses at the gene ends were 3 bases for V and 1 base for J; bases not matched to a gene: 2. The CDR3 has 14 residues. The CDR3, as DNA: TGTGCCAGCAGTGAAGAGCGGGGGTCCTACGAGCAGTACTTC. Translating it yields CASSEERGSYEQYF.

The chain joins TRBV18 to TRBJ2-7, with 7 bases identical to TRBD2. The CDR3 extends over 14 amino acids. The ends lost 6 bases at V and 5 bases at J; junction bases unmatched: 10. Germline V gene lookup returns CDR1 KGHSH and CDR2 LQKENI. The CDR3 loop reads CASSLLGGRDEQYF. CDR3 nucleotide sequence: TGTGCCAGCTCCCTTTTAGGAGGGAGGGACGAGCAGTACTTC.

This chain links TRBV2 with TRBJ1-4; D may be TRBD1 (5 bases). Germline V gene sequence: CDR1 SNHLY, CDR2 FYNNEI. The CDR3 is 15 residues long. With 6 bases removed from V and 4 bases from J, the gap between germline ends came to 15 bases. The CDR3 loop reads CASRKDPRGNEKLFF. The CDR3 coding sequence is TGTGCCAGCAGGAAAGATCCAAGGGGTAATGAAAAACTGTTTTTT.

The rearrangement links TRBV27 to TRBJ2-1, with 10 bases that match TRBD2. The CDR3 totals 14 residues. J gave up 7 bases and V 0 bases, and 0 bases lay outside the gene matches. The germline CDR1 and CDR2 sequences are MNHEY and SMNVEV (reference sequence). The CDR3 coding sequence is TGTGCCAGCAGTTTATCGACTAGCGGGAATGAGCAGTTCTTC. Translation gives CASSLSTSGNEQFF.